This record looks at one T cell receptor (beta chain) sequence and its context. This clonotype was recorded at least ten times. The target of this receptor is not known. Per-base quality was not reported, and no clone a single base away is much larger than it. For this chain, trimming is 4 bases at the V end and 2 bases at the J end, and the number of junction bases without a gene match is 6. The germline V gene yields SGHDT for CDR1 and YYEEEE for CDR2. Measured from the cysteine to the phenylalanine, the CDR3 is 16 residues long. Just the 48-base CDR3 DNA is kept, in frame starting at base 1. Sample time point, as interpreted from the label and publication: patch test 2, 6 weeks after DPC sensitization. The sample's treatment or condition label is to be understood as: therapeutic diphenylcyclopropenone sensitization with weekly scalp DPC. At each patch-test visit, blood was drawn before the patch test was applied. Eligible patients were aged 18 to 70, diagnosed with alopecia, deemed suitable for DPC therapy, and excluded if pregnant. Total RNA was isolated from unfractionated whole blood collected in Tempus Blood RNA tubes.

The method behind the library was RACE. Sequenced using a NextSeq 500. Library preparation attached unique molecular identifiers to individual cDNA molecules for quantitative, reproducible TCR counting. Each blood RNA sample was used to sequence both TCR alpha and TCR beta chains. As for how the authors treated the data: Samples had a median of roughly 98,000 TCRs, with a range from roughly 23,224 to 700,000. The Decombinator software suite was used to annotate the V, J and CDR3 of the TCR reads. For the PS versus PT1 abundance plots, all samples were subsampled to the same number of TCRs (28,000). Expanded TCRs were defined as absent before sensitization and observed at least eight times at the 2-week time point. TCRdb took the public reads, trimmed them with fastp at Q25, ran MiXCR for clone calling and kept in-frame beta chains. Every entry covers one CDR3 protein and lists the most common genes and DNA from its rows. TCRdb, rather than the study authors, made the V and J calls. The sample table holds roughly 84,000 distinct CDR3 sequences, of which about 10% were seen once. The biggest ten clones account for approximately 5% of the sample.

The data stem from a study of human T cells and chemical hapten exposure (dated by TCRdb to the early 2020s). Background on the whole study: For sensitization, 2% DPC in acetone was applied to a roughly 2 cm by roughly 2 cm area of upper inner arm skin. Weekly therapeutic DPC doses were additionally applied to the scalp of patients throughout the approximately 24-week study period. Patch testing was performed on the upper back with Finn chambers containing 0.01% DPC, and the patch tests were scored after 6 days according to International Contact Dermatitis Research Group standards. The patient cohort, mostly female, included alopecia areata with under or over 50% scalp involvement, alopecia totalis and alopecia universalis. Libraries were combined into a pool for sequencing, and differences in TCR yield between samples came mainly from small differences in library volumes within the pool. The study tracked peripheral blood TCR repertoire changes in vivo during primary and secondary sensitization to the hapten diphenylcyclopropenone (DPC) in alopecia patients. Blood samples were taken from patients before sensitization (week 0) and at 2, 6 and about 24 weeks after DPC sensitization. Twenty-nine alopecia patients gave blood for TCR sequencing at one to four time points (pre-sensitization, 2, 6 and 24 weeks).

Results the study describes overall, beyond this receptor: Repeated subsampling changed both the strength of the expansion versus patch-test correlation and the threshold at which the correlation became significant. No change with DPC sensitization was found in the number of TCRs above 1 in 1000 frequency, and no evidence of global repertoire structure alterations was found. Expanded TCRs formed significantly more large CDR3 similarity clusters than pre-sensitization or healthy control sets, consistent with antigen-driven responses. A positive correlation was found between the number of PT1 expanded TCRs and patch test score, with significance reached at thresholds 8, 16 and 32 but not 4. All patients had alopecia, a presumed autoimmune disease, so their immune response might differ from that of healthy individuals.

Sequencing used whole blood, obtained in connection with sensitization to the hapten diphenylcyclopropenone (DPC). The rearrangement joined TRBV5-6 to TRBJ2-7; 13 middle bases align to TRBD2. The receptor was derived from a woman between 45 and 60 years old with alopecia areata. Some clones in this sample may be carry-over from other donors' samples. The CDR3 protein sequence reads: CASSPEGTSGAYEQYF. The nucleotides are TGTGCCAGCAGCCCCGAGGGGACTAGCGGGGCCTACGAGCAGTACTTC.